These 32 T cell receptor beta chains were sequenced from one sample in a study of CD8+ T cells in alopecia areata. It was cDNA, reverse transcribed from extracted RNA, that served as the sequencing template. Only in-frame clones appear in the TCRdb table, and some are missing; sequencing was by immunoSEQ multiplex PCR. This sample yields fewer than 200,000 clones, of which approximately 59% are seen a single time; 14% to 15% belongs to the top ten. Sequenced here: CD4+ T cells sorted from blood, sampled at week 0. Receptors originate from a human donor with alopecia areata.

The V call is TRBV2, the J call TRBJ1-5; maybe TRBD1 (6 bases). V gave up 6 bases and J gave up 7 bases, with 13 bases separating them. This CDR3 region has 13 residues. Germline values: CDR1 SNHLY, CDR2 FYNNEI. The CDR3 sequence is CASRTGIEQPQHF. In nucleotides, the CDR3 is TGTGCCAGCAGAACAGGGATTGAACAGCCCCAGCATTTT.

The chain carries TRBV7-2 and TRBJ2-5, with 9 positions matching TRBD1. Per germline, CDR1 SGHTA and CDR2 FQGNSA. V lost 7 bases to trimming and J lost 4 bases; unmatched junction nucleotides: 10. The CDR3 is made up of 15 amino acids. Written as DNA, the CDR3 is TGTGCCAGCACCCCGGGACAGGGATCACCAGAGACCCAGTACTTC. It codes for CASTPGQGSPETQYF.

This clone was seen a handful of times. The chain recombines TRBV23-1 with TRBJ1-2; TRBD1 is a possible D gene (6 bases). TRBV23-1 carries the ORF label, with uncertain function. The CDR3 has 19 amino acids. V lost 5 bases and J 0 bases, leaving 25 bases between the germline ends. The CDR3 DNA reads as TGCGCCAGCAGTGAACCAACTCATCAGGACAGACATACTAACTATGGCTACACCTTC. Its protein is CASSEPTHQDRHTNYGYTF.

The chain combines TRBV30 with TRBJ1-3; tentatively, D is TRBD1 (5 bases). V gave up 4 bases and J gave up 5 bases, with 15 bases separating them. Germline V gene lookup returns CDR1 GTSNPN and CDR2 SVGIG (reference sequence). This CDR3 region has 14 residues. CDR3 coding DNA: TGTGCCTGGACCCGAAGGGGAACGCGAAACACCATATATTTT. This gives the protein CAWTRRGTRNTIYF.

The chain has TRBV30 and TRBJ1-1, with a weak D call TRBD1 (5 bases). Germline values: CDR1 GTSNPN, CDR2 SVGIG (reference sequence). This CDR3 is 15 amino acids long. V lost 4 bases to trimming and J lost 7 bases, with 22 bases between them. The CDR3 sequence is CAWMRGRLTPGEAFF. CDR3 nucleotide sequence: TGTGCCTGGATGAGGGGCCGCCTCACCCCGGGTGAAGCTTTCTTT.

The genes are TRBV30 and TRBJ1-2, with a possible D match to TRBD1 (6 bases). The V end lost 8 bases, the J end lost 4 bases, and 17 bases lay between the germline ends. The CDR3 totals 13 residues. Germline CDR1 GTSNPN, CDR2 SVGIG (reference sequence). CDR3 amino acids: CALGTGGPYGYTF. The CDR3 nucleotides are TGTGCCCTGGGAACGGGGGGGCCCTATGGCTACACCTTC. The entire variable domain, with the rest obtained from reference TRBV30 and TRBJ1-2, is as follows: SQTIHQWPATLVQPVGSPLSLECTVEGTSNPNLYWYRQAAGRGLQLLFYSVGIGQISSEVPQNLSASRPQDRQFILSSKKLLLSDSGFYLCALGTGGPYGYTFGSGTRLTVV.

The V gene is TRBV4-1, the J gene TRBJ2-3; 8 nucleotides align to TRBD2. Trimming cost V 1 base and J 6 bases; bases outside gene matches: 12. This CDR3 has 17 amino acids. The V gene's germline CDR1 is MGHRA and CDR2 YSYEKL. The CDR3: CASSQGDGTSPSDTQYF. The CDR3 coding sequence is TGCGCCAGCAGCCAAGGGGACGGGACTAGTCCCTCGGATACGCAGTATTTT.

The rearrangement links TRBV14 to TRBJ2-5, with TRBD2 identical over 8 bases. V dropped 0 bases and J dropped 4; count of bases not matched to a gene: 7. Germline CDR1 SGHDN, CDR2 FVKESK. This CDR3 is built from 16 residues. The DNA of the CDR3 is TGTGCCAGCAGCCAAGAAAACGGGGGGGTTCGAGAGACCCAGTACTTC. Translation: CASSQENGGVRETQYF.

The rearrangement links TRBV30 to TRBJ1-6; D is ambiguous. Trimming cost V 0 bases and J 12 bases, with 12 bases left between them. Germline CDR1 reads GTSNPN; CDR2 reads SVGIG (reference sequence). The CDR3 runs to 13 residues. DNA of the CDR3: TGTGCCTGGAGTGTAAGTGGGGAAAAACCCCTCCACTTT. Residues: CAWSVSGEKPLHF.

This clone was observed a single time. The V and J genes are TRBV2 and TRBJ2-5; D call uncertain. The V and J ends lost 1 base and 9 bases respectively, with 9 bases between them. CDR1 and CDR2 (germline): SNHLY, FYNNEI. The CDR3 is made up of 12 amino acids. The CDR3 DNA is TGTGCCAGCAGTGAAGTCGTCTCATCCCAGTACTTC. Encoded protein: CASSEVVSSQYF.

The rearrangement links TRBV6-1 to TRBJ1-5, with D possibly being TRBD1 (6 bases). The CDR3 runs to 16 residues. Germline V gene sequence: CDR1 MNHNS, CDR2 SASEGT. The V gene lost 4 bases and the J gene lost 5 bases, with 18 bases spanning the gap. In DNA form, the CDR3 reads TGTGCCAGCAGTGTAACGGCCTACAGGGCGTATCAGCCCCAGCATTTT. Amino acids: CASSVTAYRAYQPQHF.

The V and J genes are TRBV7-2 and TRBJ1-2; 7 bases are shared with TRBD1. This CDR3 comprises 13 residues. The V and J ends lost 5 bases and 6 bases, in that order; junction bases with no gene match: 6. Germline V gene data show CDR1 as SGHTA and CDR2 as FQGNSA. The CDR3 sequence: CASSPNRGDGYTF. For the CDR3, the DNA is TGTGCCAGCAGCCCGAACAGGGGTGATGGCTACACCTTC. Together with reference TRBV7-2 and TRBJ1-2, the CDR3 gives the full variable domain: GAGVSQSPSNKVTEKGKDVELRCDPISGHTALYWYRQSLGQGLEFLIYFQGNSAPDKSGLPSDRFSAERTGGSVSTLTIQRTQQEDSAVYLCASSPNRGDGYTFGSGTRLTVV.

As DNA, the CDR3 is TGCAGCGTTGAAGATGGAAGGGGTTTGGAGACCCAGTACTTC. Protein sequence: CSVEDGRGLETQYF. This chain connects TRBV29-1 to TRBJ2-5; TRBD1 might be the D (5 bases). The CDR3 runs 14 residues. Germline CDR1 SQVTM, CDR2 ANQGSEA. V lost 0 bases and J 5 bases, leaving 13 bases between the germline ends.

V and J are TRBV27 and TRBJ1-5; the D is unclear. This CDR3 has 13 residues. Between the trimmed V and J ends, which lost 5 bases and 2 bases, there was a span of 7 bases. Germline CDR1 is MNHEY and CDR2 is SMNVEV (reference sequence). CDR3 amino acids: CASSQGGNQPQHF. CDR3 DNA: TGTGCCAGCAGTCAAGGAGGCAATCAGCCCCAGCATTTT.

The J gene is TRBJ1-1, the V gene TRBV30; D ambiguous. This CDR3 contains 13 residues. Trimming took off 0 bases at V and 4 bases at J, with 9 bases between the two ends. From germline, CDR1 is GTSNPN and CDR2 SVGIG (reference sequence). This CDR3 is CAWSVVWGTEAFF. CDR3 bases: TGTGCCTGGAGTGTCGTCTGGGGCACTGAAGCTTTCTTT.

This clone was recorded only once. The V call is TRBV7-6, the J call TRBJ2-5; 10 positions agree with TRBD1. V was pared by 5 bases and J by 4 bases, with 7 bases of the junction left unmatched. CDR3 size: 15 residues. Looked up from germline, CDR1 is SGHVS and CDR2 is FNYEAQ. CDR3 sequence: CASSRLDRGPETQYF. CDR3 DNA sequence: TGTGCCAGCAGCCGGCTTGACAGGGGGCCAGAGACCCAGTACTTC.

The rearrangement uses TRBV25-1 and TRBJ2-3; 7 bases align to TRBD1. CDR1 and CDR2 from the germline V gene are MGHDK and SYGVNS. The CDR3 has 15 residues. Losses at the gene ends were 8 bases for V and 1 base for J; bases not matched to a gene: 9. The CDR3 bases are TGTGCCAGCGCCGCCCGGGACAGACGCACAGATACGCAGTATTTT. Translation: CASAARDRRTDTQYF.

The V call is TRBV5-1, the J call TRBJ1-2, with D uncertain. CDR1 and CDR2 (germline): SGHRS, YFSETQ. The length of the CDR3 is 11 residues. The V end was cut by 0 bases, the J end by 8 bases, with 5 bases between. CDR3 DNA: TGCGCCAGCAGCTTGGGGAACGGCTACACCTTC. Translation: CASSLGNGYTF.

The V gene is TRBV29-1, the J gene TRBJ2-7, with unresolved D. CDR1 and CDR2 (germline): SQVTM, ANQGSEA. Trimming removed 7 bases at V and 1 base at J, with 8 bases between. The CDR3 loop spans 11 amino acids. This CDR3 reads CSAANSYEQYF. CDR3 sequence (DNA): TGCAGCGCAGCGAATTCCTACGAGCAGTACTTC.

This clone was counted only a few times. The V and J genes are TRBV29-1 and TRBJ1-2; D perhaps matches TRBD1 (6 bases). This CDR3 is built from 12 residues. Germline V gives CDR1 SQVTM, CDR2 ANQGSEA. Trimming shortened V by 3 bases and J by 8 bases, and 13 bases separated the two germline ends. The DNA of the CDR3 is TGCAGCGTTGACCAAGGACAGCAAGGCTACACCTTC. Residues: CSVDQGQQGYTF.

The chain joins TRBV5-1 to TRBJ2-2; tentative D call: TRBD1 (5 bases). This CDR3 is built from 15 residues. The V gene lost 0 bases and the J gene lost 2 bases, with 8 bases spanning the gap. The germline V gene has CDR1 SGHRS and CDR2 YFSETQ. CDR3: CASSLGTPNTGELFF. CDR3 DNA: TGCGCCAGCAGCTTGGGGACACCTAACACCGGGGAGCTGTTTTTT.

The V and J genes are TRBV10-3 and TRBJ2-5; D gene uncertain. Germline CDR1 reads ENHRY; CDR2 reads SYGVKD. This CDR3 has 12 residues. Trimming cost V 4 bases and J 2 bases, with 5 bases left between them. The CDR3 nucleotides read TGTGCCATCAGTGCCACTCAAGAGACCCAGTACTTC. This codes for CAISATQETQYF.

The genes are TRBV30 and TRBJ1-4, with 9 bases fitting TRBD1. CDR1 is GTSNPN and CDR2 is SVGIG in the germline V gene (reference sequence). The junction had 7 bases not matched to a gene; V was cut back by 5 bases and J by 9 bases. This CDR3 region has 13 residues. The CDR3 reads CAWGRDRAKKLFF. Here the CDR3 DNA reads TGTGCCTGGGGCCGGGACAGGGCGAAAAAACTGTTTTTT.

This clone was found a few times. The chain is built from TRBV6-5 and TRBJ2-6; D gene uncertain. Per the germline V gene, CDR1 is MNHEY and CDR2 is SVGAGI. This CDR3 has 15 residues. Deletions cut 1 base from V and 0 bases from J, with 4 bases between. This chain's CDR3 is CASSYWNSGANVLTF. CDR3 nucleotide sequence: TGTGCCAGCAGTTACTGGAACTCTGGGGCCAACGTCCTGACTTTC.

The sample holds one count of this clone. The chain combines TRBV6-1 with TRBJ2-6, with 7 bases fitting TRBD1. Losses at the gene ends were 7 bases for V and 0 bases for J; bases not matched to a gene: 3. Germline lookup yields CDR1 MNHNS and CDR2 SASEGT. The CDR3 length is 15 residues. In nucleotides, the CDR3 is TGTGCCAGCAAGGCAGGGGGCTCTGGGGCCAACGTCCTGACTTTC. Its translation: CASKAGGSGANVLTF.

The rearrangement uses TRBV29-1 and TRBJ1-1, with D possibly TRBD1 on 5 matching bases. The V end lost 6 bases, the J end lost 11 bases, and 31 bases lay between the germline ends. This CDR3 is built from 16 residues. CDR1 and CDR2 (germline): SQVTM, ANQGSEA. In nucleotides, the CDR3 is TGCAGCGTCGCAACCTCGGCGGGAAAGCTGGGGCTAGGGGCTTTCTTT. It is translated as CSVATSAGKLGLGAFF.

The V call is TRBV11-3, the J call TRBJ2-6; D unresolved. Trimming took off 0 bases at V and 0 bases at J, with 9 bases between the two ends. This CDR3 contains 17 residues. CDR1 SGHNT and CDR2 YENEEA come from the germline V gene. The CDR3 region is CASSLESSSSGANVLTF. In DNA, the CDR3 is TGTGCCAGCAGCTTAGAAAGCAGTAGCTCTGGGGCCAACGTCCTGACTTTC.

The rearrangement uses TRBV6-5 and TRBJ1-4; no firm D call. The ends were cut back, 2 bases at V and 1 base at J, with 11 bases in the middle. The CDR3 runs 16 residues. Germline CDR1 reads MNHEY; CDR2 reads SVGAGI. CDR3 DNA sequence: TGTGCCAGCAGTTACAGACCTAAGTTAACTAATGAAAAACTGTTTTTT. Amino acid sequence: CASSYRPKLTNEKLFF.

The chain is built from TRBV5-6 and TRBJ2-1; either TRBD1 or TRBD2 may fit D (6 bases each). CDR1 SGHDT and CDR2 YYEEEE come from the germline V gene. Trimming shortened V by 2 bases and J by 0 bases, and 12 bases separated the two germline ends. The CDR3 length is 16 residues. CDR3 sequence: CASSLGGLYSYNEQFF. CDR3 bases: TGTGCCAGCAGCTTAGGGGGGCTTTACTCCTACAATGAGCAGTTCTTC.

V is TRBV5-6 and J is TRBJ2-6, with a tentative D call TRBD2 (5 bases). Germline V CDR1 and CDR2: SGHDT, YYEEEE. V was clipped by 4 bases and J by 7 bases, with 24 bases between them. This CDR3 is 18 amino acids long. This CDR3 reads CASSPSALRRTLANVLTF. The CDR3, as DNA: TGTGCCAGCAGCCCCTCGGCCTTGAGGAGGACTTTAGCCAACGTCCTGACTTTC.

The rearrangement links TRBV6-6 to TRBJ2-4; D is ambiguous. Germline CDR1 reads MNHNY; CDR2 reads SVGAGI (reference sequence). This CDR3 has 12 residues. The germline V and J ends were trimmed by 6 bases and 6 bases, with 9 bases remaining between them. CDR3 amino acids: CASSSSGNIQYF. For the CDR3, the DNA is TGTGCCAGCAGCTCGTCCGGAAACATTCAGTACTTC.

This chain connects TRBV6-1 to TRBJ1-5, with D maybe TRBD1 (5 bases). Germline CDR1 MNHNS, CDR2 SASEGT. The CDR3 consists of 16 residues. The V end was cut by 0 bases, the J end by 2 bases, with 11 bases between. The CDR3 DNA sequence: TGTGCCAGCAGTGAAGCGCAGGGCGGGGGCAATCAGCCCCAGCATTTT. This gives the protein CASSEAQGGGNQPQHF.